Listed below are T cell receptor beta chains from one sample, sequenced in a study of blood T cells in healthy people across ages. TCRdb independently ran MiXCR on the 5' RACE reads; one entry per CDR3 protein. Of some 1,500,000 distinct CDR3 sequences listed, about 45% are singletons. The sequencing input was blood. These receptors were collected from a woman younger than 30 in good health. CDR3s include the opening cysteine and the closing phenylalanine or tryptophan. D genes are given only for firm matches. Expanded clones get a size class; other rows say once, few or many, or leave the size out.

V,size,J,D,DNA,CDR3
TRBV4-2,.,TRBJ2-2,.,TGTGCCAGCAGCCAAGAGTTGGGGGCCACCGGGGAGCTGTTTTTT,CASSQELGATGELFF
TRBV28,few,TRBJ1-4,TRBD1,TGTGCCAGCAGTTTGACTGGGACAGGGCTAGCTAATGAAAAACTGTTTTTT,CASSLTGTGLANEKLFF
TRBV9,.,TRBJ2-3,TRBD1,TGTGCCAGCAGCGCAGGACAGGGATGGGACCTTTTAGACACGCAGTATTTT,CASSAGQGWDLLDTQYF
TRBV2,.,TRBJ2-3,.,TGTGCCAGCACGGAGGGGCGGCTGGGCACAGATACGCAGTATTTT,CASTEGRLGTDTQYF
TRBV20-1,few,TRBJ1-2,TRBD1,TGCAGTGCTAGATCGGGACAGCTCGGAGAGTATGGCTACACCTTC,CSARSGQLGEYGYTF
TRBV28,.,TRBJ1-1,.,TGTGCCAGCAGACGGACGCCGAACACTGAAGCTTTCTTT,CASRRTPNTEAFF
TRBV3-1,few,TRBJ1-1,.,TGTGCCAGCAGCCCTCCCCATTTTATGGGGAGCCCTGAAGCTTTCTTT,CASSPPHFMGSPEAFF
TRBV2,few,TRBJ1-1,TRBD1,TGTGCCAGCAGCACGGACAGGGGGAATGCTGAAGCTTTCTTT,CASSTDRGNAEAFF
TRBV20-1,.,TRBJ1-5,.,TGCAGTGGGGCCCCGGATAGCAATCAGCCCCAGCATTTT,CSGAPDSNQPQHF
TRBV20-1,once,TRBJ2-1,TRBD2,TGCAGTGCTCACCAGACTAGCGGGGATTACAATGGGCAGTTCTTC,CSAHQTSGDYNGQFF
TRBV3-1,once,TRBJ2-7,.,TGTGCCAGCAGCCAAGGCCACCAATACAATGAGCGGTACTTC,CASSQGHQYNERYF
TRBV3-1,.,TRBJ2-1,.,TGTGCCAGCAGCCAAGCTCGCGGGATGGGTCGGAATGAGCAGTTCTTC,CASSQARGMGRNEQFF
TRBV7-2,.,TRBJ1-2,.,TGTGCCAGCAGCGTAGAGGTCAGGAGTTATGGCTACACCTTC,CASSVEVRSYGYTF
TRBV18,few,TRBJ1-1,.,TGTGCCAGCTCACCACAGCCCACGAAGGACACTGAAGCTTTCTTT,CASSPQPTKDTEAFF
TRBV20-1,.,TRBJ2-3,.,TGCAGTGCTAGAGATCAGGGGGGTGGCACAGATACGCAGTATTTT,CSARDQGGGTDTQYF
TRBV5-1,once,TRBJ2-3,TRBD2,TGCGCCAGCAACAGCGGGAGGGACGCAGATACGCAGTATTTT,CASNSGRDADTQYF
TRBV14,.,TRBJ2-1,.,TGTGCCAGCAGCCTCTCCCCCCTTATCAATGAGCAGTTCTTC,CASSLSPLINEQFF
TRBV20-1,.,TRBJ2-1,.,TGCAGTGCTAGAAACAAAGGGGAGCAGTTCTTC,CSARNKGEQFF
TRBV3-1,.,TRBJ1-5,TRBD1,TGTGCCAGCAGCCTTGGGACAGGGCTTAGGGATCAGCCCCAGCATTTT,CASSLGTGLRDQPQHF
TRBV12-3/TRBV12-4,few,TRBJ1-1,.,TGTGCCAGCAGTTCCCTGATCGTGTCTCCCACTGAAGCTTTCTTT,CASSSLIVSPTEAFF
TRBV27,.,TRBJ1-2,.,TGTGCCAGCAGTCGCGGACAGTACTATGGCTACACCTTC,CASSRGQYYGYTF
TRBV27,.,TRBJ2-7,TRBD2,TGTGCCAGCAGTTTATCGGGGACTAGGTACGAGCAGTACTTC,CASSLSGTRYEQYF
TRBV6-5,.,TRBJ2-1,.,TGTGCCAGCAGTGTACACCAGGGGGGTAATGAGCAGTTCTTC,CASSVHQGGNEQFF
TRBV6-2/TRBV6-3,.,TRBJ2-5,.,TGTGCCAGCAGCCAGCAGGAGGCTTGGCAAGAGACCCAGTACTTC,CASSQQEAWQETQYF
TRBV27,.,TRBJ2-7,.,TGTGCCAGCGGACCCCCGGTCTCCCTATCCTACGAGCAGTACTTC,CASGPPVSLSYEQYF
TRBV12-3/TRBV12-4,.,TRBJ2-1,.,TGTGCCAGCAGTACTCTAGGGGGACCTTTCAATGAGCAGTTCTTC,CASSTLGGPFNEQFF
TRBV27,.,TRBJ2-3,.,TGTGCCAGCAGCCCCCACTCAGGGACAGATACGCAGTATTTT,CASSPHSGTDTQYF
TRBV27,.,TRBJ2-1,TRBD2,TGTGCCAGCAGTTCTCGGGGGGTCAATGAGCAGTTCTTC,CASSSRGVNEQFF
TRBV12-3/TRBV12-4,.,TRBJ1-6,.,TGTGCCAGCAGTTTTACGGGACCTTCACCCCTCCACTTT,CASSFTGPSPLHF
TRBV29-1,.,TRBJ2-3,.,TGCAGCGCTGCCCTCCGGGGCACAGATACGCAGTATTTT,CSAALRGTDTQYF
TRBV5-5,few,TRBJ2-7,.,TGTGCCAGCAGCCCCCCGACAGGACCCTACTACGAGCAGTACTTC,CASSPPTGPYYEQYF
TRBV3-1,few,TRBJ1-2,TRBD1,TGTGCCAGCAGCCCTAACTCCGGGACAGATATTGGAGGCTACACCTTC,CASSPNSGTDIGGYTF
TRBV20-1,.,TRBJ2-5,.,TGCAGTGCTCCGGGTCTAACCGGGAGAGAGGGGACCCAGTACTTC,CSAPGLTGREGTQYF
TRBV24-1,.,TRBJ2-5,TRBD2,TGTGCCACCAGTGGTGGGCGCGGGAGGGGAGAAGAGACCCAGTACTTC,CATSGGRGRGEETQYF
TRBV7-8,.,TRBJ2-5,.,TGTGCCAGCAGGCCCCGACCAGAGACCCAGTACTTC,CASRPRPETQYF
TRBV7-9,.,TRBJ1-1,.,TGTGCCAGCAGCTTAGTTAGGGAAGAAACTGAAGCTTTCTTT,CASSLVREETEAFF
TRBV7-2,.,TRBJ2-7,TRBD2,TGTGCCAGCGTCCTCGATGGTGGGGGGGCCTACGAGCAGTACTTC,CASVLDGGGAYEQYF
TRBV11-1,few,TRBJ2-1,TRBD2,TGTGCCAGCAGCTTAGCTAAGTATGCGGGAGGACGATACAATGAGCAGTTCTTC,CASSLAKYAGGRYNEQFF
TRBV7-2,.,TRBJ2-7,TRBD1,TGTGCCAGCAGCTTTAGGACAGGGGGCGTCGACGAGCAGTACTTC,CASSFRTGGVDEQYF
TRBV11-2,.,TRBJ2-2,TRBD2,TGTGCCAGCAGCTTAGAGGCTAGCGGGGCGAACACCGGGGAGCTGTTTTTT,CASSLEASGANTGELFF
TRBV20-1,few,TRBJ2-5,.,TGCTGCATCCGTGCAGTCCAAGAGACCCAGTACTTC,CCIRAVQETQYF
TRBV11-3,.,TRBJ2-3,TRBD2,TGTGCCAGCAGCTTAGGCGGGGGGATCTCAGATACGCAGTATTTT,CASSLGGGISDTQYF
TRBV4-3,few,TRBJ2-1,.,TGCGCCAGCAGCCAATGGGTCGGGTCCTACAATGAGCAGTTCTTC,CASSQWVGSYNEQFF
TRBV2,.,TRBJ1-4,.,TGTGCCCGGCGGGGGTCTAGTGAAAAACTGTTTTTT,CARRGSSEKLFF
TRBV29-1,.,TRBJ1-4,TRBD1,TGCAGCGTCGAGGACAGGAGGAATGAAAAACTGTTTTTT,CSVEDRRNEKLFF
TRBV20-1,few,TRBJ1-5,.,TGCAGTGCTAGTATGGCAGCGGTTTATAGCAATCAGCCCCAGCATTTT,CSASMAAVYSNQPQHF
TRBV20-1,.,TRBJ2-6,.,TGCAGTGCTAGAGATCTTGGGGCCAACGTCCGGACTTTC,CSARDLGANVRTF
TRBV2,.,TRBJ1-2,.,TGTGACAGCAGTGAAGCGTTGGGGGCGACGCTTAACTATGGCTACACCTTC,CDSSEALGATLNYGYTF
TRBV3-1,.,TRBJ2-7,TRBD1,TGTGCCAGCAGGGATGCCGGGACAGGGAGTAGCGAGCAGTACTTC,CASRDAGTGSSEQYF
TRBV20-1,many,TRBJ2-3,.,TGCAGTGCTAGAGGGACAGATACGCAGTATTTT,CSARGTDTQYF
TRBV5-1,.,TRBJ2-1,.,TGCGCCAGCAGCTTGGTTGGGGGATCCGGTGAGCAGTTCTTC,CASSLVGGSGEQFF
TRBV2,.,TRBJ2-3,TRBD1,TGTGCCGCCGGAGCGAGGGGGCCAGATACGCAGTATTTT,CAAGARGPDTQYF
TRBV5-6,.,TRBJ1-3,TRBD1,TGTGCCAGCAGCCTTTGGACAGGGCACTCTGGAAACACCATATATTTT,CASSLWTGHSGNTIYF